The 11 T cell receptor beta chains in this list originate from one sample, sequenced in a study of shared clonotypes between healthy human individuals. Naivety among CD8 cells was defined by CD45RO negativity and positive CCR7 selection, thereby excluding terminally differentiated effector memory CD45RA+ cells. Measured with immunoSEQ multiplex PCR; TCRdb has only the in-frame clones, and not every one. In the table there are millions of clones, roughly 94% of which are singletons. The sample was naive CD8+ T cells sorted from blood. These receptors were obtained from a young man in good health.

The V gene is TRBV6-6, the J gene TRBJ1-4; perhaps TRBD1 as D (5 bases). Germline lookup yields CDR1 MNHNY and CDR2 SVGAGI (reference sequence). Deletions cut 6 bases from V and 4 bases from J, with 12 bases between. The CDR3 consists of 14 residues. The CDR3 is CASSSTAVNEKLFF. DNA for the CDR3: TGTGCCAGCAGCTCGACAGCTGTTAATGAAAAACTGTTTTTT.

V gene TRBV7-9 combines with J gene TRBJ2-2; possibly TRBD1 or TRBD2 for D (5 bases each). Germline-derived CDR1 and CDR2 are SEHNR and FQNEAQ (reference sequence). The CDR3 has 16 residues. The germline V and J ends were trimmed by 2 bases and 6 bases, with 16 bases remaining between them. The CDR3: CASSLLGGEGPGELFF. DNA for the CDR3: TGTGCCAGCAGCTTACTTGGGGGAGAAGGTCCCGGGGAGCTGTTTTTT.

This chain connects TRBV7-6 to TRBJ1-1; TRBD1 aligns across 7 bases. V was pared by 2 bases and J by 1 base, with 7 bases of the junction left unmatched. Germline CDR1 SGHVS, CDR2 FNYEAQ. This CDR3 region has 16 residues. The CDR3 DNA sequence: TGTGCCAGCAGCTTATCCCCAGCAGGGGGGAACACTGAAGCTTTCTTT. Its protein product is CASSLSPAGGNTEAFF. The full variable domain, with the rest looked up from reference TRBV7-6 and TRBJ1-1, is GAGVSQSPRYKVTKRGQDVALRCDPISGHVSLYWYRQALGQGPEFLTYFNYEAQQDKSGLPNDRFSAERPEGSISTLTIQRTEQRDSAMYRCASSLSPAGGNTEAFFGQGTRLTVV.

This clone appeared a single time. The chain has TRBV28 and TRBJ1-5; D might be TRBD1 (5 bases). Germline V gives CDR1 MDHEN, CDR2 SYDVKM. The CDR3 covers 13 residues. Trimming took 3 bases from V and 9 from J, leaving 12 bases between them. For the CDR3, the DNA is TGTGCCAGCAGTTTGGAGGGGTTGGTGCCCCAGCATTTT. Amino acids: CASSLEGLVPQHF.

V usage is TRBV30 and J usage is TRBJ1-2, with unresolved D. The germline V gene encodes CDR1 GTSNPN and CDR2 SVGIG (reference sequence). Trimming removed 4 bases at V and 6 bases at J, with 15 bases between. The CDR3 loop spans 13 amino acids. CDR3 protein: CAWKGPGLDGYTF. The DNA for the CDR3 is TGTGCCTGGAAAGGGCCGGGGTTGGATGGCTACACCTTC.

The V and J genes are TRBV7-9 and TRBJ1-1; no definite D call. This CDR3 is built from 13 residues. Germline CDR1 is SEHNR and CDR2 is FQNEAQ (reference sequence). Trimming took 4 bases from V and 6 from J, leaving 12 bases between them. CDR3 protein: CASSSQESPEAFF. For the CDR3, the DNA is TGTGCCAGCAGCTCTCAGGAGTCCCCTGAAGCTTTCTTT.

The chain uses TRBV6-6 and TRBJ2-5; 8 bases fit TRBD1. This CDR3 is 16 amino acids long. Germline V gene sequence: CDR1 MNHNY, CDR2 SVGAGI (reference sequence). The junction had 10 bases not matched to a gene; V was cut back by 6 bases and J by 1 base. This CDR3 reads CASRRRQTGVQETQYF. The CDR3 DNA reads TGTGCCAGCAGGCGGAGGCAGACAGGGGTCCAAGAGACCCAGTACTTC.

This clone showed up just a few times. The genes are TRBV2 and TRBJ1-1, with 7 nucleotides matching TRBD1. V was clipped by 4 bases and J by 3 bases; unmatched bases: 5. There are 14 residues in the CDR3. Germline V lookup: CDR1 SNHLY, CDR2 FYNNEI. DNA for the CDR3: TGTGCCAGCAGTGGGAGAACAGGGGACACTGAAGCTTTCTTT. Translating it yields CASSGRTGDTEAFF.

This rearrangement joins TRBV7-9 to TRBJ2-7; 14 nucleotides align to TRBD2. There are 16 residues in the CDR3. J was trimmed by 7 bases and V by 4 bases; bases with no gene match: 9. Germline V CDR1 and CDR2: SEHNR, FQNEAQ (reference sequence). The CDR3 DNA reads as TGTGCCAGCAGCTCGGTTATGGGACTAGCGGGAGATGAGCAGTACTTC. It codes for CASSSVMGLAGDEQYF.

V is TRBV2 and J is TRBJ1-2; weak D call: TRBD1 (6 bases). Trimming stripped 4 bases from V and 6 bases from J, with 9 bases between. Looked up from germline, CDR1 is SNHLY and CDR2 is FYNNEI. The CDR3 loop spans 12 amino acids. The CDR3, as DNA: TGTGCCAGCAGTGGGAGGACAGATGGCTACACCTTC. Protein product: CASSGRTDGYTF.

This rearrangement joins TRBV7-9 to TRBJ1-4, with D tentatively TRBD1 (5 bases). Germline CDR1 and CDR2: SEHNR and FQNEAQ (reference sequence). The CDR3 runs to 15 residues. Trimming shortened V by 5 bases and J by 8 bases, and 18 bases separated the two germline ends. The CDR3 nucleotides are TGTGCCAGCAGCGTTCCGGGACGGGCATTGGAAAAACTGTTTTTT. Its translation: CASSVPGRALEKLFF.